The rows below give T cell receptor beta chains drawn from one sample of a study of blood T cell repertoires in COVID-19. Sequenced by immunoSEQ multiplex PCR; TCRdb stores in-frame clones only, minus some. The data contain roughly 53,000 clones, 90% to 95% of them singletons. What was sequenced was peripheral blood. The source of these receptors is a human donor in a cohort sampled during active COVID-19. CDR3s include the opening cysteine and the closing phenylalanine or tryptophan. The order of the fields is J gene, V gene, D gene, CDR3 protein, CDR3 DNA. The D gene is left open where the match is weak.

J gene: TRBJ1-4; V gene: TRBV28; D gene: TRBD1; CDR3 protein: CASSRGLTGYNEKLFF; CDR3 DNA: TGTGCCAGCAGTAGGGGCCTGACAGGGTATAATGAAAAACTGTTTTTT
J gene: TRBJ2-5; V gene: TRBV5-4; D gene: TRBD1; CDR3 protein: CASSSDREETQYF; CDR3 DNA: TGTGCCAGCAGCTCCGACAGGGAAGAGACCCAGTACTTC
J gene: TRBJ2-1; V gene: TRBV5-6; D gene: -; CDR3 protein: CASSYTNNEQFF; CDR3 DNA: TGTGCCAGCAGCTACACGAACAATGAGCAGTTCTTC
J gene: TRBJ1-2; V gene: TRBV25-1; D gene: -; CDR3 protein: CASSGERQNYGYTF; CDR3 DNA: TGTGCCAGCAGTGGTGAGCGACAGAACTATGGCTACACCTTC
J gene: TRBJ2-3; V gene: TRBV15; D gene: -; CDR3 protein: CATSRDLGADTQYF; CDR3 DNA: TGTGCCACCAGCAGAGATTTGGGGGCGGATACGCAGTATTTT
J gene: TRBJ1-4; V gene: TRBV29-1; D gene: -; CDR3 protein: CSAGQLLGEKLFF; CDR3 DNA: TGCAGCGCTGGACAGCTCCTTGGTGAAAAACTGTTTTTT
J gene: TRBJ2-5; V gene: TRBV7-9; D gene: -; CDR3 protein: CASSFTVGGETQYF; CDR3 DNA: TGTGCCAGCAGCTTCACAGTCGGGGGTGAGACCCAGTACTTC
J gene: TRBJ2-3; V gene: TRBV5-8; D gene: TRBD2; CDR3 protein: CASSLALAGGPDTQYF; CDR3 DNA: TGTGCCAGCAGCTTGGCTTTAGCGGGGGGCCCAGATACGCAGTATTTT
J gene: TRBJ1-1; V gene: TRBV11-2; D gene: TRBD1; CDR3 protein: CASSLRQGPVAFF; CDR3 DNA: TGTGCCAGCAGCCTTCGACAGGGGCCCGTGGCTTTCTTT
J gene: TRBJ1-2; V gene: TRBV5-4; D gene: TRBD1; CDR3 protein: CASSLDRGHGYTF; CDR3 DNA: TGTGCCAGCAGTTTGGACAGGGGCCATGGCTACACCTTC